This record covers a single TCR beta chain. Distinct nucleotide sequences in the sample also encode this CDR3. Germline CDR1 SGDLS, CDR2 YYNGEE. This CDR3 spans 15 amino acids. V was cut by 0 bases and J by 0 bases, with 10 bases left in between. The sample originates from a study of shared clonotypes between healthy human individuals. Assay: immunoSEQ multiplex PCR; the TCRdb copy retains only in-frame clones and omits some. Among roughly 2.5 million clones listed, approximately 92% were seen once. Specimen: naive CD4+ T cells sorted from blood. Subset specified: CD45RA+ positively selected. The chain combines TRBV9 with TRBJ2-7; D is possibly TRBD2 (5 bases). The sequence was obtained from a man aged 18-30 years in good health. The CDR3 region has the DNA TGTGCCAGCAGCGTAGGTAGCGAGAGCTCCTACGAGCAGTACTTC. It translates to CASSVGSESSYEQYF.